This paragraph covers one T cell receptor (beta chain) sequence. The target antigen is unknown. This PCR relied on a set of 60 Vbeta primers and 13 Jbeta primers. Sequencing used immunoSEQ multiplex PCR; TCRdb keeps in-frame clones, though not all of them. Here the sample spans about 140,000 clones, around 82% being singletons. The sample is drawn from a study of cytomegalovirus exposure and HLA in healthy donors. Notes on the study in general: In vitro work confirmed that a few CMV-associated chains recognize CMV antigens. In a later analysis, V- and J-gene trimming of beta chains associated with a DCLRE1C missense variant, replicated independently.

Trimming removed 8 bases at V and 2 bases at J, with 19 bases between. Germline V gene data show CDR1 as MNHNS and CDR2 as SASEGT. CDR3 length: 15 residues. The chain combines TRBV6-1 with TRBJ2-7, with D possibly matching TRBD1 (7 bases). The TCR sequence derives from a man aged 45-65 years in good health and CMV-seronegative. Material for sequencing was PBMCs. CDR3 in amino acids: CASAGLGQRTYEQYF. The CDR3 DNA is TGTGCCAGCGCGGGGCTGGGACAGCGGACCTACGAGCAGTACTTC.